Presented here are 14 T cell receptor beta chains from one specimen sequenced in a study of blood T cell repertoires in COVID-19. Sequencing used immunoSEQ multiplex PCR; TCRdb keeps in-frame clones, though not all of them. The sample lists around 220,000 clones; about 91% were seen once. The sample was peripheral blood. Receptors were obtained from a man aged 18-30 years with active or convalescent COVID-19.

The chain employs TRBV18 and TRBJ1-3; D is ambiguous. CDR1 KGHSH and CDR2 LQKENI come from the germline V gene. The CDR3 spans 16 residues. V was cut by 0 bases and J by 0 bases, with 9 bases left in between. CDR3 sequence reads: CASSPPPGYSGNTIYF. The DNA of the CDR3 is TGTGCCAGCTCACCACCGCCGGGGTACTCTGGAAACACCATATATTTT.

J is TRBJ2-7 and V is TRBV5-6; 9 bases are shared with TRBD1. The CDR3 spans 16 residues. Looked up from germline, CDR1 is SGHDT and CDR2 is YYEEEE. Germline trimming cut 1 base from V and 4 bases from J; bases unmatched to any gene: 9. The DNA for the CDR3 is TGTGCCAGCAGCTTGCTTGTCGGACAGGGGTCTTACGAGCAGTACTTC. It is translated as CASSLLVGQGSYEQYF.

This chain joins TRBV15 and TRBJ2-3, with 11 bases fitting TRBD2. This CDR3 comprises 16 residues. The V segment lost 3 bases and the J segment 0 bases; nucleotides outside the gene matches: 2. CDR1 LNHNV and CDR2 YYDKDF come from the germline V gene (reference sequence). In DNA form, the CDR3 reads TGTGCCACCAGCAGGAGGACTAGCGGGAGCACAGATACGCAGTATTTT. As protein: CATSRRTSGSTDTQYF.

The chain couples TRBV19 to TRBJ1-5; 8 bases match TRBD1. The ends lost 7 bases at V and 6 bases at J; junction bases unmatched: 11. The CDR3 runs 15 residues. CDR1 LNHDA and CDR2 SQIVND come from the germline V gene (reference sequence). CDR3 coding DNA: TGTGCCAGTAATGGGGACAGGAGAGCGAGTCAGCCCCAGCATTTT. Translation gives CASNGDRRASQPQHF.

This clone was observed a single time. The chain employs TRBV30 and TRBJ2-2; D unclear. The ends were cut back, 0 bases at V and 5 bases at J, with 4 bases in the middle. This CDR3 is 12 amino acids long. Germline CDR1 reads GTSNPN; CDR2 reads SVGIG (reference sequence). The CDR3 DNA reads TGTGCCTGGAGTGTTAGTACCGGGGAGCTGTTTTTT. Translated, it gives CAWSVSTGELFF. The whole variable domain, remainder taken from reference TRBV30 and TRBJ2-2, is SQTIHQWPATLVQPVGSPLSLECTVEGTSNPNLYWYRQAAGRGLQLLFYSVGIGQISSEVPQNLSASRPQDRQFILSSKKLLLSDSGFYLCAWSVSTGELFFGEGSRLTVL.

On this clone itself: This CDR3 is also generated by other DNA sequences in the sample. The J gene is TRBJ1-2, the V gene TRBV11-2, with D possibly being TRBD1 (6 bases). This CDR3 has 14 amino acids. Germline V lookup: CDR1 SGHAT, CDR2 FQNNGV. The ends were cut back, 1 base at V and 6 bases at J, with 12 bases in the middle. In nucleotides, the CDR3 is TGTGCCAGCAGCTTAGCCAGCAGGGGTGATGGCTACACCTTC. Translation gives CASSLASRGDGYTF.

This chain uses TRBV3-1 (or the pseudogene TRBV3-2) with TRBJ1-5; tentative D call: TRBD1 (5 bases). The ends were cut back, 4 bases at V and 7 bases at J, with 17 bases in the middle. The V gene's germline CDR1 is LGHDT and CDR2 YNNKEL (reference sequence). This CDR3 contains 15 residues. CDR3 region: CASSPGGGVRQPQHF. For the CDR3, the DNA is TGTGCCAGCAGCCCAGGTGGAGGGGTCCGGCAGCCCCAGCATTTT.

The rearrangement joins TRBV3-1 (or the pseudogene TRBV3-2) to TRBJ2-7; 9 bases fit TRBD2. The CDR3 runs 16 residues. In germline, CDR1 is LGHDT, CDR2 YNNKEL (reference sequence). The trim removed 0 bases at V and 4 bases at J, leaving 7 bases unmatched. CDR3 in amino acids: CASSQERLAVSYEQYF. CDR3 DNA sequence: TGTGCCAGCAGCCAAGAGCGACTAGCGGTCTCGTACGAGCAGTACTTC.

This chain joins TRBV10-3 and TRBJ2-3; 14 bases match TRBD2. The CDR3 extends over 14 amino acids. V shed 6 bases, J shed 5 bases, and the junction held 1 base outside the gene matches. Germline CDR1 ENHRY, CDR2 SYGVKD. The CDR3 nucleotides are TGTGCCATCAGAGGACTAGCGGGAGGAGATACGCAGTATTTT. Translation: CAIRGLAGGDTQYF.

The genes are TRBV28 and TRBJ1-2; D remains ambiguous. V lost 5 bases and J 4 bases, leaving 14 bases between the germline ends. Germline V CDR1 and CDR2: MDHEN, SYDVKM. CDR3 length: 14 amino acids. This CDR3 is CASSAGAGGYGYTF. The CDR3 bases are TGTGCCAGCAGTGCGGGAGCCGGCGGCTATGGCTACACCTTC.

CDR3 loop: CASSLVLTAGTYNEQFF. The CDR3 DNA is TGTGCCAGCAGCTTAGTACTGACTGCAGGGACCTACAATGAGCAGTTCTTC. The chain is built from TRBV7-6 and TRBJ2-1; D perhaps matches TRBD1 (5 bases). The CDR3 runs 17 residues. V shed 1 base and J shed 2 bases, with 15 bases lying between them. CDR1 is SGHVS and CDR2 is FNYEAQ in the germline V gene.

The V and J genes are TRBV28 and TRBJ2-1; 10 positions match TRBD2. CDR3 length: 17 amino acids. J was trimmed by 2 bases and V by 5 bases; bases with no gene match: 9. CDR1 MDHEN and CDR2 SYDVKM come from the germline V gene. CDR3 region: CASSPISTSGTYNEQFF. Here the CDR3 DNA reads TGTGCCAGCAGTCCCATTAGCACTAGCGGGACCTACAATGAGCAGTTCTTC.

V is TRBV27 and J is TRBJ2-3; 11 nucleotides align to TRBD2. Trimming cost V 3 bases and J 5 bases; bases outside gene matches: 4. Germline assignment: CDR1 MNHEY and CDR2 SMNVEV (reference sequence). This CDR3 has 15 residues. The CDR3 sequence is CASSFIAGGLDTQYF. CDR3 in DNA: TGTGCCAGCAGTTTTATAGCGGGAGGGCTAGATACGCAGTATTTT.

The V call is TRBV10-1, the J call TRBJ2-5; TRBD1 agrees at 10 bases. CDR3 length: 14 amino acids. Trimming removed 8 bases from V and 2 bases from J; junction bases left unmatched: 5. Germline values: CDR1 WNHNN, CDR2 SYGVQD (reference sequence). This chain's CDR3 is CASPGTGVQETQYF. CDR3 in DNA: TGCGCCAGCCCCGGGACAGGGGTACAAGAGACCCAGTACTTC.